The present TCR beta chain was sequenced within a study of T-cell reconstitution after alpha-beta-depleted transplantation in children. Trimming removed 7 bases at V and 3 bases at J, with 17 bases between. This CDR3 contains 15 residues. Germline-derived CDR1 and CDR2 are ENHRY and SYGVKD. A library of TCRbeta sequences, prepared with unique molecular identifiers, was generated. TCRdb recomputed calls from the PCR reads with MiXCR, one row per CDR3 protein. The sample records fewer than 700,000 distinct CDR3 sequences, 23% being singletons. This clonotype has ten or more counts. Its antigen is still unknown. Study-wide findings and caveats: Reports say that about two months after transplant, the alpha-beta T cells came out of several hundred graft clones that had expanded. Newly produced T cells mostly provided counts and TCRbeta diversity after one year, as hyperexpanded clones declined. The study traced high day-60 TCRbeta diversity in some patients to surviving recipient T cells and thymic progenitors.

The specimen was PBMCs, mostly from graft donor cells, collected 360 days after TCRalphabeta/CD19-depleted stem cell transplant. V and J are TRBV10-3 and TRBJ2-3, with D tentatively TRBD1 (6 bases). The sequence was collected from a boy under two years old who had a stem cell transplant for acute myeloid leukemia, so the T cells may come from the graft donor. This chain's CDR3 is CAIKGQGLGTDTQYF. The CDR3 DNA sequence: TGTGCCATCAAAGGGCAGGGGCTCGGAACAGATACGCAGTATTTT.